These 6 T cell receptor beta chains originate from one sample sequenced in a study of blood T cell repertoires in COVID-19. Clones were read by immunoSEQ multiplex PCR, and TCRdb kept only the in-frame ones, dropping some. The table records 200,000 to 250,000 clones, around 80% of them present only once. Material for sequencing was PBMCs or T cells enriched from blood (not recorded which). The origin of the receptors is a man in his sixties who had recovered from COVID-19.

The V gene is TRBV5-1, the J gene TRBJ1-1; no clear D. Germline CDR1 and CDR2: SGHRS and YFSETQ. This CDR3 comprises 16 residues. Trimming stripped 0 bases from V and 0 bases from J, with 12 bases between. CDR3 residues: CASSLDTIHMNTEAFF. The CDR3 nucleotides read TGCGCCAGCAGCTTGGACACGATTCACATGAACACTGAAGCTTTCTTT.

V usage is TRBV7-2 and J usage is TRBJ2-2, with D possibly being TRBD2 (6 bases). V lost 6 bases and J lost 1, with 12 bases in between. The germline V gene encodes CDR1 SGHTA and CDR2 FQGNSA. The length of the CDR3 is 15 residues. CDR3 sequence reads: CASRTPGVNTGELFF. The CDR3 bases are TGTGCCAGCAGAACCCCGGGAGTGAACACCGGGGAGCTGTTTTTT.

The J gene is TRBJ1-2, the V gene TRBV6-2 or TRBV6-3, with TRBD1 as a possible D gene (6 bases). CDR1 is MNHEY, CDR2 SVGEGT, per germline. CDR3 size: 15 residues. V was cut by 0 bases and J by 5 bases, with 13 bases left in between. CDR3 region: CASSYSAGAWYGYTF. Here the CDR3 DNA reads TGTGCCAGCAGTTACTCGGCAGGGGCTTGGTATGGCTACACCTTC.

The chain employs TRBV5-1 and TRBJ2-5; a weak D match, TRBD1 (5 bases). The CDR3 is made up of 14 amino acids. CDR1 is SGHRS, CDR2 YFSETQ, per germline. V lost 2 bases, J lost 2 bases, and 10 bases lay in between. The CDR3 region has the DNA TGCGCCAGCAGCTTAGCAGGGATACAAGAGACCCAGTACTTC. It translates to CASSLAGIQETQYF.

V and J are TRBV15 and TRBJ2-3; 10 nucleotides line up with TRBD2. The germline V gene has CDR1 LNHNV and CDR2 YYDKDF (reference sequence). The length of the CDR3 is 18 residues. The junction had 12 bases not matched to a gene; V was cut back by 0 bases and J by 6 bases. The CDR3 protein is CATSRDMGAGGTSDTQYF. The CDR3 bases are TGTGCCACCAGCAGAGATATGGGAGCGGGGGGGACCTCCGATACGCAGTATTTT.

V is TRBV4-2 and J is TRBJ1-4; 7 bases match TRBD1. The CDR3 contains 14 residues. Trimming removed 4 bases from V and 7 bases from J; junction bases left unmatched: 6. Germline V gene sequence: CDR1 LGHNA, CDR2 YNFKEQ. The CDR3 DNA reads as TGTGCCAGCAGCCTTGGACAGGCGGGTGAAAAACTGTTTTTT. It specifies CASSLGQAGEKLFF.